The subject of this entry is one T cell receptor (beta chain). Its specificity is not known. Produced via immunoSEQ multiplex PCR; TCRdb's table is partial and in-frame only. In the table there are 150,000 to 200,000 clones, around nine tenths of which are singletons. The sample belongs to a study of lymphopenia after photon versus proton radiotherapy. Whole-study findings and limits: Under photons, naive T cells and diversity fell while effector/memory populations rose. Oligoclonal CD8+ Temra expansion after nadir drove photon patients' diversity drop.

Germline assignment: CDR1 SNHLY and CDR2 FYNNEI. The CDR3 is 16 amino acids. V dropped 1 base and J dropped 5; count of bases not matched to a gene: 5. The receptor's source is a man aged 50-59 years with gastric cancer. The specimen comprised peripheral blood, sampled from a patient treated with photon-based radiotherapy. V gene TRBV2 combines with J gene TRBJ2-2, with 9 bases identical to TRBD1. The DNA of the CDR3 is TGTGCCAGCAGTGAAGAGGGACAGGGAGGAACCGGGGAGCTGTTTTTT. Protein: CASSEEGQGGTGELFF.